This TCR beta chain was retrieved from a study of cytomegalovirus exposure and HLA in healthy donors. Study conclusions and caveats: With later analysis, a missense DCLRE1C variant became linked to TCR beta V- and J-gene trimming. In most subjects, TCR beta sequences reportedly gave accurate predictions of HLA-A and HLA-B alleles. Later on, an analysis showed TCR association rates differing by HLA locus, with DRB1 the most and HLA-C the fewest.

PCR used 60 Vbeta primers and 13 Jbeta primers. As processed by the authors: Later reanalysis found 75 million to 100 million unique TCR beta chains, around 9.9 million of them shared. Only in-frame clones appear in the TCRdb table, and some are missing; sequencing was by immunoSEQ multiplex PCR. V and J calls and clone size are copied from that table; D and trimming were computed from the DNA. The sample consists of under 200,000 clones, around 86% of them appearing once. As concerns this clone: Its specificity is unknown.

Germline V gene sequence: CDR1 SGHTA, CDR2 FQGTGA. Trimming cost V 4 bases and J 5 bases; bases outside gene matches: 5. The CDR3 spans 14 residues. Sequencing input: PBMCs. The chain has TRBV7-3 and TRBJ2-5, with 9 bases lining up with TRBD1. The receptor's source is a man aged 35 to 55 in good health and CMV-seropositive. Here the CDR3 DNA reads TGTGCCAGCAGCTCGGACAGGGGATCGGAGACCCAGTACTTC. It encodes CASSSDRGSETQYF.